Included here is one T cell receptor (beta chain) sequence, with context. Its antigen specificity is not known. No much larger clone is present one base from it, and per-base qualities are unavailable. In total, just over 650 healthy bone marrow donors made up the cohort. All cohort members were sampled while nominally healthy, although unrecorded immune exposures were likely present. The donor was CMV seropositive and was included in the group of almost 300 seropositive cohort members. A peripheral blood sample was provided by each donor, and peripheral blood mononuclear cells were used for TCR beta sequencing. Genomic DNA was extracted from the blood cell samples with the Qiagen DNeasy Blood Extraction Kit. The receptor library was made with the immunoSEQ multiplex PCR assay. The multiplex PCR relied on a mix of 60 forward primers for TCR Vbeta segments and 13 reverse primers for TCR Jbeta segments. The CDR3 region of rearranged TCR beta genes was amplified from genomic DNA by a multiplex PCR assay. The Illumina HiSeq System was used to sequence the amplified TCR beta libraries as 87-base-pair reads. Per the source publication's procedure: In a later analysis, tens of millions of unique TCR beta chains were counted across the roughly 610 repertoires, and approximately 11 million of these chains were shared by at least two donors. Raw reads were error-corrected and collapsed into unique sequences with a nearest-neighbor algorithm that merged closely related sequences to remove PCR and sequencing errors. Alignment of CDR3 sequences to IMGT reference sequences was used to assign V, D and J gene segments. For a sequence to be retained, a match of at least six nucleotides to both a V gene segment and a J gene segment was required. A rearrangement was called productive if the CDR3 had no stop codons and remained in frame with V and J, and every other rearrangement was called non-productive. CDR3 was defined according to IMGT convention as the region running from the second conserved V-encoded cysteine to the conserved J-encoded phenylalanine. In an earlier analysis of approximately 500 of the donors, sequences lacking an unambiguous match to a single V gene segment were excluded. An earlier analysis of 587 of the donors called V segments functional above 56.7% productive rearrangements and segregating when the between-donor standard deviation exceeded 5%. A statistical classification framework was built to diagnose cytomegalovirus status from the catalog of TCR beta chain sequences. A later analysis assigned V and J genes by comparing TCR nucleotide sequences with IMGT/GENE-DB human TR gene sequences. The TCRdist pipeline was used in a later analysis to assign CDR3 sequences and most-parsimonious VDJ recombination scenarios. In a later analysis, each TCR beta chain was defined by its CDR3 amino acid sequence together with its V-gene family, and reads without a unique V-gene family were excluded. A later analysis removed several hundred highly shared, low-generation-probability nucleotide sequences to deal with suspected cross-contamination and a sequencing artifact. In a later analysis, a clonal expansion index for each public chain was calculated from normalized within-repertoire ranks of inferred template counts. In a later analysis, generation probabilities were computed using a VDJ recombination model fitted to out-of-frame rearrangements, and the results were checked against IGoR. In a later analysis, hypergeometric tests were used to score TCR-TCR, TCR-HLA and TCR-CMV co-occurrence, with a repertoire-size bias correction applied to TCR pairs. In a later analysis, false discovery rates were estimated by permuting HLA or CMV assignments 20 times. In a later analysis, co-occurring TCRs were grouped with DBSCAN, and TCRdist sequence similarity was added when clustering was performed within HLA-allele-positive subsets. Repertoires with fewer than 30,000 or more than 120,000 public chains, plus five repertoires with anomalous nucleotide sharing, were excluded from co-occurrence clustering. Drawn from immuneACCESS, this table holds only the in-frame rearrangements with V and J called that TCRdb kept. Clones are partly lost; checked studies trace under half to an unresolved V gene and leave the rest unexplained. V and J calls and clone size follow that table, whereas D and trimming were derived from the DNA. A total of about 190,000 clones appear in this sample, 75% to 80% of them only once. Of the sample, approximately 2% falls within the top ten clones.

The V end loses 0 bases and the J end loses 1 base, and a stretch of 16 bases separates them. From the germline V gene, CDR1 is MGHRA and CDR2 is YSYEKL. The CDR3 contains 18 residues, cysteine and phenylalanine counted. Only CDR3 DNA is held: 54 bases, read in frame from base 1. This entry is derived from a study of cytomegalovirus exposure and HLA in healthy donors (dated by TCRdb to about 2017). With regard to the full study: An earlier analysis of approximately 640 of the donors reported approximately 300 Gb of sequence data and 100 million to 130 million unique TCR beta sequences from 150 million to 200 million T cells. An early release that covered about 600 HLA-typed donors contained approximately 290 gigabases of sequencing data and roughly 84 million unique TCR sequences. Of the 300 to 500 genotyped donors, roughly 76% were placed in the genetic ancestry cluster associated with self-reported Caucasian donors. The study aimed to test whether signatures of past pathogen exposure could be identified by cataloging public T cell receptors. The study used immunosequencing to profile the T cell repertoires of about 670 subjects and linked those repertoires to cytomegalovirus serostatus. Besides the first cohort of approximately 670 subjects, a separate validation cohort made up of roughly 130 different subjects was used. To predict cytomegalovirus infection status, the study brought together high-throughput TCR immunosequencing, statistical association of individual TCRs with disease status, and machine learning. A later analysis re-analyzed previously published TCR beta repertoires from roughly 630 donors and added high-resolution HLA genotyping to study TCR occurrence patterns. Rather than using new phenotypic data, the later analysis identified candidate immune exposures from TCR beta sequences and from how often those sequences occurred across donors. To decide whether each TCR beta V gene segment behaved as functional or pseudogenic, an earlier analysis of fewer than 750 of the donors relied on high-throughput TCR beta sequencing. Alongside the repertoire data, information on donor age, sex, ethnicity and CMV serostatus was compiled. Genome-wide SNP genotypes for about 65% of the roughly 670 donors were used in a later genetic analysis, which treated that subset as a discovery cohort. All discovery cohort repertoires had been generated using a single sequencing platform. HLA typing included class I and class II loci at four-digit resolution. Typing coverage differed by locus: A, B, C, DRB1 and DQB1 were typed in about 620-640 donors, DQA1 in about 560, DPA1 in 600 to 610, and DPB1 in just under 490. Roughly five DR-DQ haplotypes were treated as single units for association and clustering because of strong linkage in the cohort. On average, over 200,000 unique TCR beta nucleotide sequences were sequenced per donor among a few hundred genotyped donors of the cohort, with about 17% of those sequences being non-productive. The research as a whole found: Across donors, most TCR sequences were observed very rarely, whereas some public TCRs were present in many individuals. A cluster of highly shared sequence variants was judged likely to represent a technical artifact of the sequencing pipeline. The presence/absence analyses assumed that sequencing depth was roughly uniform across donors, and that assumption may not be true. According to a later analysis, most CMV-associated TCR beta chains appeared to be HLA-restricted, and the HLA associations seemed to be driven largely by CMV exposure. A further reported finding was that TCR beta sequences accurately predicted the HLA-A and HLA-B alleles for most subjects in the first cohort. Cytomegalovirus status was reported to be diagnosed by the classifier with high specificity and sensitivity in both the original and validation cohorts. A total of around 150 TCR beta chains were listed by the study as associated with cytomegalovirus. An association between a missense DCLRE1C variant and V-gene and J-gene trimming of TCR beta chains was found in a later genetic analysis and replicated in an independent cohort. Linkage disequilibrium might explain the correlated functional status among segregating V segments, but an unknown experimental factor could not be excluded. In a later analysis, HLA-associated TCR beta chains were found to be more clonally expanded and to have lower generation probabilities than equally common non-associated chains. When HLA alleles, especially DR and DQ, strongly co-occurred, attributing TCR associations to individual alleles was difficult. A later analysis found that TCR association rates varied across HLA loci, with DRB1 alleles showing the most associated TCRs and HLA-C alleles the fewest. Because the 87-base-pair reads could not distinguish some IMGT-functional V segments, including TRBV6-2 and TRBV6-3, those segments were excluded. In an earlier analysis of fewer than 750 of the donors, most TCR beta V segments were observed in productive rearrangements about 90% or about 30% of the time, broadly matching IMGT annotations. The authors suggested that the approach could potentially be extended to other disease states and immunological phenotypes. In a later analysis, several top co-occurrence clusters were reported to appear linked to parvovirus B19, influenza, CMV and Epstein-Barr virus. According to a later genetic analysis, donors in an Asian-associated ancestry cluster had fewer N-insertions in productive TCRs than the approximately 610-donor mean. Approximately 18 rarely observed V segments, including chromosome 9 orphons, were excluded from the earlier analysis of almost 600 of the donors because counts were too low. A later analysis associated about 17,000 TCR beta sequences with specific HLA alleles at a false discovery rate of 0.05. The cohort was sequenced for TCR beta chains only, and without alpha or paired-chain data the features that could be detected were limited. In vitro tests confirmed that a few of the cytomegalovirus-associated TCR beta chains recognize cytomegalovirus antigens. CMV serostatus was the only immune exposure information available for the cohort. HLA typing was unavailable for some donors at each locus, so association tests used only the typed subset.

Material: PBMCs. The TCR originated in a woman under 40 in good health and CMV-seropositive. The sequence joins TRBV4-1 to TRBJ2-1; matching of 6 bases hints at TRBD1 as the D gene. The CDR3 region has the sequence CASSQDRGSRGSYNEQFF. In nucleotide form, the sequence is TGCGCCAGCAGCCAAGACAGGGGAAGTAGGGGGTCCTACAATGAGCAGTTCTTC.